Detailed here is one T cell receptor beta chain. Antigen: not known. These data belong to a study of cytomegalovirus exposure and HLA in healthy donors. Study details: There were 90 million to 130 million unique TCR beta sequences, drawn from 150 million to 200 million T cells, in an earlier analysis.

General observations from the study: Most TCR sequences were rare, but some public TCRs occurred in many donors. Presence/absence comparisons presumed near-even sequencing depth among donors.

60 Vbeta and 13 Jbeta primers were used in PCR. Repertoires were generated with immunoSEQ multiplex PCR, while TCRdb's copy carries only in-frame clones and drops some. The sample lists approximately 160,000 clones, under 90% occurring once. Per germline, CDR1 SGHDT and CDR2 YYEEEE. CDR3 length: 16 residues. Trimming took 3 bases from V and 6 from J; bases not matched to a gene: 8. The V and J genes are TRBV5-6 and TRBJ1-4, with TRBD1 matching over 10 bases. Sequencing input: PBMCs. The sequence was obtained from a man under 40 in good health and CMV-seropositive. In DNA form, the CDR3 reads TGTGCCAGCAGCTCCCACGACAGGGGGCGCGATGAAAAACTGTTTTTT. It codes for CASSSHDRGRDEKLFF.